A few counts support the clone carrying this TCR beta chain. These data come from a study of blood T cells in healthy people across ages. A second PCR, run for about 6 to 12 cycles, used a sample-barcoded 5' primer plus a J-beta primer mix. MiXCR was run by TCRdb on the 5' RACE reads, yielding one entry per CDR3 protein. The data show 750,000 to 950,000 distinct CDR3 sequences, with under 35% seen just once and more than 8.5% held by the top ten. The same data also went into a second study, on T cells of mothers and their children.

The sequenced material came from blood. The receptor was isolated from a woman aged 40 to 50 in good health.

CDR3 in amino acids: CSARADGYRGNQPQHF. The CDR3 DNA reads as TGCAGTGCTAGAGCCGACGGGTACAGGGGCAATCAGCCCCAGCATTTT. The chain couples TRBV20-1 to TRBJ1-5; a possible D gene is TRBD1 (6 bases). The CDR3 extends over 16 amino acids. Per the germline V gene, CDR1 is DFQATT and CDR2 is SNEGSKA (reference sequence). The V gene lost 1 base and the J gene lost 2 bases, with 15 bases spanning the gap.